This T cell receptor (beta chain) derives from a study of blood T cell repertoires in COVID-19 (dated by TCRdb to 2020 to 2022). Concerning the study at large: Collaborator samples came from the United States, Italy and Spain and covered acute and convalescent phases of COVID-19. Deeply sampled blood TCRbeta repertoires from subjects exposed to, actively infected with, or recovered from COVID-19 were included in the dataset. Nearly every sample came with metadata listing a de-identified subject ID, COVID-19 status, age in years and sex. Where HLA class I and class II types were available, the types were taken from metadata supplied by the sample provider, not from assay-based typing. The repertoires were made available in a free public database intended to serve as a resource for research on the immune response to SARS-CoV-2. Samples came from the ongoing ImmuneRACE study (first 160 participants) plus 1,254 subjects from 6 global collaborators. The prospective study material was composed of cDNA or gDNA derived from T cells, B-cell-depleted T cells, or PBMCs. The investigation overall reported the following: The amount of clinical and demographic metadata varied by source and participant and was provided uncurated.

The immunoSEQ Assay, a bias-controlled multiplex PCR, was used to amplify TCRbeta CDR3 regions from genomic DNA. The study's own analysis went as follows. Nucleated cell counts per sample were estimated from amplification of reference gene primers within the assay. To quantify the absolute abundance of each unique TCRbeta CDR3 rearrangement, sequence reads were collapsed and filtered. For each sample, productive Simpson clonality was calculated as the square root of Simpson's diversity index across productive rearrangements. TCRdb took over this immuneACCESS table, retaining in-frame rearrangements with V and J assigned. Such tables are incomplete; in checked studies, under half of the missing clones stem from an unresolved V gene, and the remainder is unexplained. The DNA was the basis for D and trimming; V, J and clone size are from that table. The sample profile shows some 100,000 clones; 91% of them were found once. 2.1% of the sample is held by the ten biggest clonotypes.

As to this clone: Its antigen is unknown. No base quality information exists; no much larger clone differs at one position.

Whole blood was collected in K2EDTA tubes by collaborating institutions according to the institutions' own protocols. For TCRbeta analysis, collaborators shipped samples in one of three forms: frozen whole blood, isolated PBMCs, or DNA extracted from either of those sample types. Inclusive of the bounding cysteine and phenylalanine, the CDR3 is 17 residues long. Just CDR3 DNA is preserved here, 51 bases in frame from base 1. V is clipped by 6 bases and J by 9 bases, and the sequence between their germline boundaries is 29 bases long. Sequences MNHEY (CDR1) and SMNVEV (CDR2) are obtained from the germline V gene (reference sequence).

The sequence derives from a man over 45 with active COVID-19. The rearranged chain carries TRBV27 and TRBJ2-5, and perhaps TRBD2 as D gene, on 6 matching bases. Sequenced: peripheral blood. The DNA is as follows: TGTGCCAGCAGCCGAAGATTCGGGAGCGGGTCAGGGCGGGCCCAGTACTTC. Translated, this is CASSRRFGSGSGRAQYF.